The 25 T cell receptor beta chains below all came from one sample that was sequenced in a study of blood T cell repertoires in COVID-19. Libraries were prepared by immunoSEQ multiplex PCR; TCRdb keeps only in-frame clonotypes and omits some of them. Here the sample spans some 400,000 clones, about 90% being singletons. Sequencing input: peripheral blood. These receptors were collected from a man aged 18 to 30 with active or convalescent COVID-19.

V gene TRBV27 combines with J gene TRBJ2-3; D remains unclear. The CDR3 covers 12 residues. Germline V gene data show CDR1 as MNHEY and CDR2 as SMNVEV (reference sequence). Trimming removed 5 bases from V and 6 bases from J, with 9 bases in between. CDR3 DNA: TGTGCCAGCAGTGCGACGGAGGATACGCAGTATTTT. This sequence encodes CASSATEDTQYF.

The chain links TRBV9 to TRBJ2-2; tentatively, D is TRBD1 (6 bases). Trimming shortened V by 3 bases and J by 2 bases, and 14 bases separated the two germline ends. Germline V gives CDR1 SGDLS, CDR2 YYNGEE. The length of the CDR3 is 16 residues. The CDR3 DNA follows: TGTGCCAGCAGCGACCGGGACAAAGCAAACACCGGGGAGCTGTTTTTT. Translating it yields CASSDRDKANTGELFF.

This clone has a single count. The V and J genes are TRBV9 and TRBJ1-2, with 7 bases fitting TRBD1. CDR1 and CDR2 (germline): SGDLS, YYNGEE. This CDR3 has 24 amino acids. With 2 bases clipped from V and 3 bases from J, the junction kept 34 bases outside the gene matches. The CDR3 spells CASSVSEPRDRPIVGRGRDYGYTF. CDR3 coding DNA: TGTGCCAGCAGCGTCTCTGAGCCCCGGGACAGACCTATAGTAGGTCGGGGACGGGACTATGGCTACACCTTC. The variable domain in full, completed from reference TRBV9 and TRBJ1-2, reads DSGVTQTPKHLITATGQRVTLRCSPRSGDLSVYWYQQSLDQGLQFLIQYYNGEERAKGNILERFSAQQFPDLHSELNLSSLELGDSALYFCASSVSEPRDRPIVGRGRDYGYTFGSGTRLTVV.

V and J are TRBV12-5 and TRBJ2-1, with 7 bases matching TRBD1. There are 14 residues in the CDR3. The germline V gene encodes CDR1 LGHNT and CDR2 FRNRAP. The junction had 1 base not matched to a gene; V was cut back by 1 base and J by 4 bases. The CDR3 DNA reads as TGTGCTAGTGGTTTGGGGGACAGTTACAATGAGCAGTTCTTC. This gives the protein CASGLGDSYNEQFF.

This sequence joins TRBV7-6 and TRBJ1-2, with 7 bases lining up with TRBD1. The V segment lost 5 bases and the J segment 4 bases; nucleotides outside the gene matches: 4. Germline CDR1 SGHVS, CDR2 FNYEAQ. This CDR3 spans 13 amino acids. The CDR3 is CASSATGAYGYTF. The DNA for the CDR3 is TGTGCCAGCAGCGCCACAGGGGCCTATGGCTACACCTTC.

This clone has ten or more counts. The rearrangement joins TRBV6-4 to TRBJ2-2, with D perhaps matching TRBD2 (5 bases). Germline V gene data show CDR1 as MRHNA and CDR2 as SNTAGT. Trimming cost V 3 bases and J 3 bases, with 5 bases left between them. This CDR3 is 13 amino acids long. Here the CDR3 reads CASSERDTGELFF. The CDR3 nucleotides are TGTGCCAGCAGTGAGCGGGACACCGGGGAGCTGTTTTTT.

The chain joins TRBV27 to TRBJ2-1; 11 nucleotides line up with TRBD2. V gave up 2 bases and J gave up 6 bases; unmatched junction bases: 0. This CDR3 spans 14 amino acids. Germline CDR1 and CDR2: MNHEY and SMNVEV (reference sequence). The CDR3 loop is CASSLGTSGNEQFF. The CDR3 region has the DNA TGTGCCAGCAGTTTAGGGACTAGCGGCAATGAGCAGTTCTTC.

The chain uses TRBV7-2 and TRBJ1-2; D gene uncertain. From germline, CDR1 is SGHTA and CDR2 FQGNSA. The V and J ends lost 5 bases and 3 bases respectively, with 13 bases between them. CDR3 size: 14 residues. The CDR3 region is CASSPPGDYYGYTF. The CDR3 region has the DNA TGTGCCAGCAGCCCCCCGGGTGACTACTATGGCTACACCTTC.

The chain is built from TRBV11-2 and TRBJ2-2; D call uncertain. Germline V gives CDR1 SGHAT, CDR2 FQNNGV. The CDR3 sequence is 16 residues long. The ends were cut back, 3 bases at V and 5 bases at J, with 16 bases in the middle. The CDR3 DNA follows: TGTGCCAGCAGCTTGGTCAGGAAAGGAATAACCGGGGAGCTGTTTTTT. Encoded protein: CASSLVRKGITGELFF.

Turning to this clone: The same CDR3 arises from other DNA sequences in this sample as well. This sequence joins TRBV2 and TRBJ1-5; 9 bases are a match to TRBD1. Germline CDR1 and CDR2: SNHLY and FYNNEI. The CDR3 has 15 amino acids. Trimming removed 5 bases from V and 4 bases from J; junction bases left unmatched: 6. CDR3 in DNA: TGTGCCAGCAGTCTGTCCGGACAGGGGAATCAGCCCCAGCATTTT. It is translated as CASSLSGQGNQPQHF.

V usage is TRBV19 and J usage is TRBJ1-1; D is unresolved. CDR3 length: 13 amino acids. V was trimmed by 6 bases and J by 3 bases, leaving 11 bases between them. In germline, CDR1 is LNHDA, CDR2 SQIVND (reference sequence). The CDR3 reads CASSEHLDTEAFF. CDR3 coding DNA: TGTGCCAGTAGCGAACATCTCGACACTGAAGCTTTCTTT.

The rearrangement joins TRBV5-4 to TRBJ1-5; D remains ambiguous. The CDR3 covers 12 residues. CDR1 and CDR2 from the germline V gene are SGHNT and YYREEE (reference sequence). With 6 bases removed from V and 7 bases from J, the gap between germline ends came to 11 bases. The CDR3 region has the DNA TGTGCCAGCAACCGTGCAAGCCAGCCCCAGCATTTT. Translated: CASNRASQPQHF. Full variable domain (outside the CDR3, taken from reference TRBV5-4 and TRBJ1-5): ETGVTQSPTHLIKTRGQQVTLRCSSQSGHNTVSWYQQALGQGPQFIFQYYREEENGRGNFPPRFSGLQFPNYSSELNVNALELDDSALYLCASNRASQPQHFGDGTRLSIL.

This chain connects TRBV6-6 to TRBJ1-1, with D possibly being TRBD1 (5 bases). V lost 6 bases and J 1 base, leaving 12 bases between the germline ends. Germline CDR1 and CDR2: MNHNY and SVGAGI (reference sequence). This CDR3 comprises 14 residues. The CDR3 DNA reads TGTGCCAGCAGCGCCGGGACTCGGAACACTGAAGCTTTCTTT. Translating it yields CASSAGTRNTEAFF.

This rearrangement joins TRBV29-1 to TRBJ2-1, with 11 bases that match TRBD2. Trimming took 6 bases from V and 8 from J; bases not matched to a gene: 12. The CDR3 covers 15 residues. The V gene's germline CDR1 is SQVTM and CDR2 ANQGSEA. The CDR3 sequence is CSVGAGTSGIHEQFF. CDR3 nucleotides: TGCAGCGTGGGGGCCGGGACTAGCGGTATCCATGAGCAGTTCTTC.

This clone was found once. The V and J genes are TRBV19 and TRBJ1-5, with 8 bases aligning to TRBD1. The V segment lost 3 bases and the J segment 0 bases; nucleotides outside the gene matches: 7. The CDR3 runs 17 residues. The germline CDR1 and CDR2 sequences are LNHDA and SQIVND (reference sequence). The CDR3 DNA sequence: TGTGCCAGTAGTATGAAGGACAGGGATTATAGCAATCAGCCCCAGCATTTT. Translated: CASSMKDRDYSNQPQHF. The full variable domain, rest sourced from reference TRBV19 and TRBJ1-5, is DGGITQSPKYLFRKEGQNVTLSCEQNLNHDAMYWYRQDPGQGLRLIYYSQIVNDFQKGDIAEGYSVSREKKESFPLTVTSAQKNPTAFYLCASSMKDRDYSNQPQHFGDGTRLSIL.

This chain connects TRBV27 to TRBJ2-7, with TRBD2 as a possible D gene (7 bases). The CDR3 length is 14 residues. With 2 bases removed from V and 3 bases from J, the gap between germline ends came to 11 bases. CDR1 MNHEY and CDR2 SMNVEV come from the germline V gene (reference sequence). Here the CDR3 reads CASSLRGAHYEQYF. Here the CDR3 DNA reads TGTGCCAGCAGTTTACGGGGGGCTCACTACGAGCAGTACTTC.

The J gene is TRBJ2-3, the V gene TRBV7-9; D is ambiguous. The CDR3 is made up of 12 amino acids. Germline CDR1 SEHNR, CDR2 FQNEAQ (reference sequence). V dropped 7 bases and J dropped 4 bases, with 9 bases sitting between them. The CDR3 coding sequence is TGTGCCAGCACCGACGGAGCAGATACGCAGTATTTT. Translating gives CASTDGADTQYF.

V is TRBV28 and J is TRBJ1-2; no definite D call. This CDR3 has 16 residues. Germline CDR1 MDHEN, CDR2 SYDVKM. Trimming took off 6 bases at V and 4 bases at J, with 21 bases between the two ends. In DNA, the CDR3 is TGTGCCAGCAGCCCCGGGTTTCAGAGGTCCCTCTATGGCTACACCTTC. Protein product: CASSPGFQRSLYGYTF.

The chain carries TRBV4-3 and TRBJ2-7, with TRBD1 matching over 8 bases. Germline trimming cut 1 base from V and 3 bases from J; bases unmatched to any gene: 5. Looked up from germline, CDR1 is LGHNA and CDR2 is YSLEER. The CDR3 runs 15 residues. CDR3: CASSQVRTGRYEQYF. In DNA, the CDR3 is TGCGCCAGCAGCCAAGTCCGGACAGGGCGCTACGAGCAGTACTTC.

The chain couples TRBV28 to TRBJ1-3, with TRBD1 identical over 8 bases. The V gene's germline CDR1 is MDHEN and CDR2 SYDVKM. After removal of 6 bases from V and 5 bases from J, the junction contained 3 bases not matched to a gene. The CDR3 extends over 13 amino acids. DNA of the CDR3: TGTGCCAGCAGGTCAGGGGGCCGAAACACCATATATTTT. This translates into CASRSGGRNTIYF. The variable domain in full, completed from reference TRBV28 and TRBJ1-3, reads DVKVTQSSRYLVKRTGEKVFLECVQDMDHENMFWYRQDPGLGLRLIYFSYDVKMKEKGDIPEGYSVSREKKERFSLILESASTNQTSMYLCASRSGGRNTIYFGEGSWLTVV.

The J gene is TRBJ1-5, the V gene TRBV28, with TRBD1 identical over 8 bases. The germline V gene has CDR1 MDHEN and CDR2 SYDVKM. The CDR3 consists of 16 residues. Losses at the gene ends were 2 bases for V and 2 bases for J; bases not matched to a gene: 5. The CDR3 here is CASSLTGGSGNQPQHF. CDR3 in DNA: TGTGCCAGCAGTTTAACAGGGGGGTCTGGCAATCAGCCCCAGCATTTT.

The genes are TRBV4-3 and TRBJ1-5; D gene unclear. V was pared by 0 bases and J by 5 bases, with 8 bases between. CDR3 length: 14 residues. Germline CDR1 reads LGHNA; CDR2 reads YSLEER. CDR3 sequence (DNA): TGCGCCAGCAGCCAAGAGCTTTCGGATCAGCCCCAGCATTTT. Its protein is CASSQELSDQPQHF.

The V gene is TRBV27, the J gene TRBJ2-1, with a possible D match to TRBD1 (5 bases). Germline V gives CDR1 MNHEY, CDR2 SMNVEV (reference sequence). The CDR3 has 14 residues. Trimming removed 6 bases from V and 7 bases from J, with 16 bases in between. The CDR3 region is CASSYIRGNNEQFF. DNA for the CDR3: TGTGCCAGCAGCTACATAAGGGGCAATAATGAGCAGTTCTTC.

J is TRBJ1-1 and V is TRBV28, with D hard to call. Germline CDR1 is MDHEN and CDR2 is SYDVKM. V lost 3 bases to trimming and J lost 3 bases, with 8 bases between them. This CDR3 is 13 amino acids long. CDR3 protein: CASSFEVDTEAFF. The CDR3, as DNA: TGTGCCAGCAGTTTTGAGGTGGACACTGAAGCTTTCTTT.

V gene TRBV11-1 combines with J gene TRBJ2-5; D is unresolved. This CDR3 has 15 residues. CDR1 and CDR2 (germline): SGHAT, FQDESV (reference sequence). V lost 6 bases and J lost 0, with 14 bases in between. The CDR3 DNA reads as TGTGCCAGCAGTCGACAATACGGATACCAAGAGACCCAGTACTTC. It is translated as CASSRQYGYQETQYF.